One TCR beta chain is described in this entry. Its cognate antigen is unknown. The data were obtained in a study of CD8+CD57+ T cells in acquired aplastic anemia. The wider study: Sorted cells (CD4+ and CD8+) yielded DNA amounts that averaged roughly 3.5 ug.

Genomic DNA served as template for TCR beta VDJ and CDR3 profiling. Using its own MiXCR run on the reads, TCRdb lists one record per CDR3 protein. This sample has some 410,000 distinct CDR3 sequences, with under 80% found just once. Study-wide results and limits: Twenty-nine CD8+ CDR3 sequences were shared between patients and controls.

Trimming took 5 bases from V and 9 from J, leaving 10 bases between them. CDR1 is MRHNA and CDR2 is SNTAGT in the germline V gene. The CDR3 totals 11 residues. The sequencing sample was made of sorted CD4+, CD8+, or CD8+CD57+ T cells (not recorded which) from PBMCs. The receptor was isolated from a human donor in good health, serving as a control. The genes are TRBV6-4 and TRBJ2-5; the D is unclear. As DNA, the CDR3 is TGTGCCAGCAGTCCCGATCAGCCCCAGTACTTC. This codes for CASSPDQPQYF.